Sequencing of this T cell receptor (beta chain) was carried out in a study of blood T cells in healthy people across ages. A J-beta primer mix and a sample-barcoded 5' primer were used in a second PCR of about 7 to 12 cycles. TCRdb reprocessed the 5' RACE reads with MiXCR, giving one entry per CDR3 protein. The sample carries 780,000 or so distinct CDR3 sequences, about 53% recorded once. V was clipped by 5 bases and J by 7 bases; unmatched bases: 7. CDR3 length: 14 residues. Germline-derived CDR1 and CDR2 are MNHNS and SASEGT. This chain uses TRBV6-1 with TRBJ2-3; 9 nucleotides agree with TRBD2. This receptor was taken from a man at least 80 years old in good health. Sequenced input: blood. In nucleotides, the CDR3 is TGTGCCAGCAGTCCGACTAGCGGTCCCTATACGCAGTATTTT. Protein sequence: CASSPTSGPYTQYF.